The source of this TCR beta chain is a study of CD8+CD57+ T cells in acquired aplastic anemia. The wider study: Each DNA sample taken from sorted CD4+ and CD8+ cells came to 3 to 3.5 ug on average. Reads per healthy sample averaged about 9.8 million (CD4+) and 11 million to 12 million (CD8+). Points from the study as a whole: No significant difference in CD8+ Simpson's diversity was found between patients and controls. Patients and controls shared 25 to 35 CD8+ CDR3 sequences, which appeared highly expressed in patients and within their immunodominant clones.

Of note for this clonotype: Its antigen is unknown.

Genomic DNA served as template for TCR beta VDJ and CDR3 profiling. TCRdb fed the reads into MiXCR, producing one record per CDR3 protein. Of over 45,000 distinct CDR3 sequences listed, about two thirds are singletons. The receptor comes from a human donor in good health, serving as a control. The sample taken for sequencing was sorted CD4+, CD8+, or CD8+CD57+ T cells (not recorded which) from PBMCs.

The CDR3 DNA reads TGTGCCACCAGTGAGGTTCCTGGGGGGCCCCAGTACTTC. Its translation is CATSEVPGGPQYF. The V gene is TRBV24-1, the J gene TRBJ2-5; possibly TRBD1 or TRBD2 for D (6 bases each). The CDR3 spans 13 residues. Trimming left V 4 bases short and J 9 bases short, with 14 bases between. CDR1 KGHDR and CDR2 SFDVKD come from the germline V gene.